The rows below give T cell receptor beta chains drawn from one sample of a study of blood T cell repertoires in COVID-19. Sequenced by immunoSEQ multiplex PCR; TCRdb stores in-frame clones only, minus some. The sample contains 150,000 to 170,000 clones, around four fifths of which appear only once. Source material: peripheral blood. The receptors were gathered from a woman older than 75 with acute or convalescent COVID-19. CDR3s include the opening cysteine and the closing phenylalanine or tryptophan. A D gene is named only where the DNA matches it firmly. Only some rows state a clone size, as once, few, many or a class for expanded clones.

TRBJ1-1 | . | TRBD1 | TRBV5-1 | CASSVQTGKGTEAFF | TGCGCCAGCAGCGTCCAGACAGGGAAGGGCACTGAAGCTTTCTTT
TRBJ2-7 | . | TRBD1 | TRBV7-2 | CASSLSGQGTHEQYF | TGTGCCAGCAGCTTATCAGGACAGGGGACACACGAGCAGTACTTC
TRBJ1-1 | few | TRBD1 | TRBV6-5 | CASRRQGWTEAFF | TGTGCCAGCAGACGACAGGGGTGGACTGAAGCTTTCTTT
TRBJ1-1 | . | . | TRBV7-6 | CASSLEDSTEAFF | TGTGCCAGCAGCTTAGAAGACAGCACTGAAGCTTTCTTT
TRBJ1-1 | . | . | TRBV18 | CASSPPGVNTEAFF | TGTGCCAGCTCACCTCCAGGGGTGAACACTGAAGCTTTCTTT
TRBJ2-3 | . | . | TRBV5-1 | CASSTRGYSTDTQYF | TGCGCCAGCAGCACAAGGGGATATAGCACAGATACGCAGTATTTT
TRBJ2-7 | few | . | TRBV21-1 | CASSNPGERSGVTQNSYEQYF | TGTGCCAGCAGCAACCCTGGCGAGAGGTCGGGAGTAACCCAAAACTCCTACGAGCAGTACTTC
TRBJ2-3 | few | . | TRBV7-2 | CASSPEGFGLTDTQYF | TGTGCCAGCAGCCCGGAGGGATTCGGCCTCACAGATACGCAGTATTTT
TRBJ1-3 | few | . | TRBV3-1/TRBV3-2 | CASSQREASSGNTIYF | TGTGCCAGCAGCCAGAGAGAGGCGAGCTCTGGAAACACCATATATTTT
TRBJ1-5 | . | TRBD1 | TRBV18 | CASSQGANQPQHF | TGTGCCAGCTCACAGGGGGCCAATCAGCCCCAGCATTTT
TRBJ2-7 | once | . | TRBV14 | CASSRADSYEQYF | TGTGCCAGCAGCCGTGCAGACTCCTACGAGCAGTACTTC
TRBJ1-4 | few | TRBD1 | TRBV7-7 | CASSLGAGTGSEKLFF | TGTGCCAGCAGCTTAGGAGCCGGGACAGGGTCAGAAAAACTGTTTTTT
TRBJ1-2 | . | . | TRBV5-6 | CASSLVTSGANYGYTF | TGTGCCAGCAGCTTGGTAACGTCCGGGGCTAACTATGGCTACACCTTC
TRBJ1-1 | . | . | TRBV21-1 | CASSKIQGVMNTEAFF | TGTGCCAGCAGCAAAATACAGGGGGTCATGAACACTGAAGCTTTCTTT
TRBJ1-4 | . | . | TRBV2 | CASSGQGFSEKLFF | TGTGCCAGCAGTGGGCAGGGATTTAGTGAAAAACTGTTTTTT
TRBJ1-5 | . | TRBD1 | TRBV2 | CASSDRGNQPQHF | TGTGCCAGCAGTGACAGGGGGAATCAGCCCCAGCATTTT
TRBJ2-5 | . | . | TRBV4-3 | CASSQDLVDKSTQSKKTQYF | TGCGCCAGCAGCCAAGATCTAGTGGACAAATCTACCCAAAGCAAGAAGACCCAGTACTTC
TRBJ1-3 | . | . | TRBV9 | CASSVATPGAGNTIYF | TGTGCCAGCAGCGTAGCTACTCCGGGGGCTGGAAACACCATATATTTT
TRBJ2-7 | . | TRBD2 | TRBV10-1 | CASRLAGLYEQYF | TGCGCCAGCCGACTAGCGGGGTTGTACGAGCAGTACTTC
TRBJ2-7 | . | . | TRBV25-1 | CASSGKAAYEQYF | TGTGCCAGCAGTGGAAAAGCCGCCTACGAGCAGTACTTC
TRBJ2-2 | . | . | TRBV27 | CASGWGHIANTGELFF | TGTGCCAGCGGATGGGGACACATCGCGAACACCGGGGAGCTGTTTTTT
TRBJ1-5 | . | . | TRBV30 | CAWSVGQGSQPQHF | TGTGCCTGGAGTGTAGGGCAGGGGAGTCAGCCCCAGCATTTT
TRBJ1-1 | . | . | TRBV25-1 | CASSDRANTEAFF | TGTGCCAGCAGTGACAGGGCGAACACTGAAGCTTTCTTT